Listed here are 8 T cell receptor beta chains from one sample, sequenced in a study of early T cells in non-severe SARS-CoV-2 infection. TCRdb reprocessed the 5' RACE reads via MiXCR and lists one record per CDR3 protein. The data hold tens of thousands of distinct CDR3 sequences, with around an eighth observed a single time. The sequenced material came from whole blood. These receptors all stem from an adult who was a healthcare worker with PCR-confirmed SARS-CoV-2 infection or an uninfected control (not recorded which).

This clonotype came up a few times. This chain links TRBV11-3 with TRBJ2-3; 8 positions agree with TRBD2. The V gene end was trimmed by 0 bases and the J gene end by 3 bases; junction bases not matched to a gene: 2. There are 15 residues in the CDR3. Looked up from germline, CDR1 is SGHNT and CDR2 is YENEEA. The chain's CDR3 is CASSLEAGVTDTQYF. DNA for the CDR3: TGTGCCAGCAGCTTAGAAGCGGGAGTTACAGATACGCAGTATTTT.

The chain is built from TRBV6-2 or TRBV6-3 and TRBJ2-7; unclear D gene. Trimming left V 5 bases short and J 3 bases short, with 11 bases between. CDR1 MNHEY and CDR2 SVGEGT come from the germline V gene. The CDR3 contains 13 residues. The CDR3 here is CASSPRTHYEQYF. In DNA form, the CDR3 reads TGTGCCAGCAGTCCTCGGACCCACTACGAGCAGTACTTC.

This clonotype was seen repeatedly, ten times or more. CDR3 sequence: CASSLDLRRLNEQFF. In DNA, the CDR3 is TGTGCCAGCAGCTTAGACCTTAGGCGCCTCAATGAGCAGTTCTTC. The chain links TRBV11-2 to TRBJ2-1; no clear D. The V gene's germline CDR1 is SGHAT and CDR2 FQNNGV. V gave up 0 bases and J gave up 6 bases, with 12 bases separating them. This CDR3 comprises 15 residues. Supplemented by reference TRBV11-2 and TRBJ2-1, the full variable domain reads EAGVAQSPRYKIIEKRQSVAFWCNPISGHATLYWYQQILGQGPKLLIQFQNNGVVDDSQLPKDRFSAERLKGVDSTLKIQPAKLEDSAVYLCASSLDLRRLNEQFFGPGTRLTVL.

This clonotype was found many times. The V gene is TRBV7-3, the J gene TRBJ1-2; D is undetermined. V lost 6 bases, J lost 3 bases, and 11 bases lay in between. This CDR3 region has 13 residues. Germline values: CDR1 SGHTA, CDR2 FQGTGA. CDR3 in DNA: TGTGCCAGCAGTTTGGACTTCTACTATGGCTACACCTTC. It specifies CASSLDFYYGYTF.

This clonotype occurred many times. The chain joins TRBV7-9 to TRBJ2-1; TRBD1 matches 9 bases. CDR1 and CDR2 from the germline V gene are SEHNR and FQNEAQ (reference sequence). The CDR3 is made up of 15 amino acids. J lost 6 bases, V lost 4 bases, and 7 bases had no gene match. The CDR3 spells CASSWGQGSGNEQFF. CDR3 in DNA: TGTGCCAGCAGCTGGGGACAGGGCTCGGGCAATGAGCAGTTCTTC.

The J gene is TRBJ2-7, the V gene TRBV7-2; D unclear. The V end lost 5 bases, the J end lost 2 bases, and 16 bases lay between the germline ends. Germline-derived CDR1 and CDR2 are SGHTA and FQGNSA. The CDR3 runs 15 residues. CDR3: CASSPFGGTTYEQYF. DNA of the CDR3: TGTGCCAGCAGCCCGTTCGGCGGAACCACCTACGAGCAGTACTTC. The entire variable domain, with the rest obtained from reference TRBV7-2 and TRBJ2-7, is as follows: GAGVSQSPSNKVTEKGKDVELRCDPISGHTALYWYRQSLGQGLEFLIYFQGNSAPDKSGLPSDRFSAERTGGSVSTLTIQRTQQEDSAVYLCASSPFGGTTYEQYFGPGTRLTVT.

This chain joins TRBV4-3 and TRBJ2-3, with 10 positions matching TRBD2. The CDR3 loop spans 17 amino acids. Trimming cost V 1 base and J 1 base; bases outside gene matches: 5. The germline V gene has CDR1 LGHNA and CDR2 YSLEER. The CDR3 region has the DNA TGCGCCAGCAGCCAAGGGGGTGGACTAGCGGGCACAGATACGCAGTATTTT. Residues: CASSQGGGLAGTDTQYF.

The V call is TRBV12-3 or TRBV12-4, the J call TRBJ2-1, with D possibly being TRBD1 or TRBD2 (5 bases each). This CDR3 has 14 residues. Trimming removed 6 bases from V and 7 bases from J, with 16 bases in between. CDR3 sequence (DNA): TGTGCCAGCAGCACCGGGACCCCTTGGAATGAGCAGTTCTTC. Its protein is CASSTGTPWNEQFF.